The rows below give T cell receptor beta chains drawn from one sample of a study of type 1 and type 2 diabetes patients. TCRdb reprocessed the multiplex PCR reads via MiXCR and lists one record per CDR3 protein. The table shows fewer than 350,000 distinct CDR3 sequences, with 47% occurring only once. Sequencing input: peripheral blood mononuclear cells (PBMCs). Receptor source: a man younger than 35 with type 2 diabetes. Each CDR3 is given with its conserved first and last residue. D genes are given only for firm matches. The size of a clone is reported for some rows only, either as once, few or many, or as a class for expanded clones.

- | TRBJ2-2 | - | TRBV19 | CASTTGWAGELFF | TGTGCCAGCACTACAGGGTGGGCCGGGGAGCTGTTTTTT
- | TRBJ1-2 | - | TRBV7-2 | CASGAGILYGYTF | TGTGCCAGCGGTGCGGGGATTCTCTATGGCTACACCTTC
- | TRBJ1-2 | TRBD1 | TRBV6-5 | CASGGQDNYGYTF | TGTGCCAGCGGGGGACAGGATAACTATGGCTACACCTTC
few | TRBJ2-4 | - | TRBV19 | CASSIQGNLAKNIQYF | TGTGCCAGTAGTATACAGGGCAACCTGGCCAAAAACATTCAGTACTTC
- | TRBJ1-2 | - | TRBV2 | CASSDRQYGYTF | TGTGCCAGCAGTGACAGACAGTATGGCTACACCTTC
- | TRBJ2-7 | - | TRBV14 | CASSQDRETIALYF | TGTGCCAGCAGCCAAGATAGGGAGACGATTGCCCTCTATTTC
few | TRBJ2-5 | - | TRBV14 | CASSPGWGAETQYF | TGTGCCAGCAGCCCCGGTTGGGGGGCAGAGACCCAGTACTTC
many | TRBJ2-7 | TRBD1 | TRBV15 | CATSRGAQGDYEQYF | TGTGCCACCAGCAGAGGGGCGCAGGGGGACTACGAGCAGTACTTC
few | TRBJ2-6 | - | TRBV30 | CAWSAGISGANVLTF | TGTGCCTGGAGTGCGGGCATCTCTGGGGCCAACGTCCTGACTTTC
many | TRBJ2-3 | - | TRBV10-3 | CAVNWGSTDTQYF | TGTGCCGTCAACTGGGGAAGCACAGATACGCAGTATTTT
- | TRBJ2-2 | - | TRBV2 | CASSEGIYTGELFF | TGTGCCAGCAGTGAAGGGATATACACCGGGGAGCTGTTTTTT
- | TRBJ2-7 | - | TRBV19 | CASSLGPNLYEQYF | TGTGCCAGCAGCTTGGGTCCGAACCTGTACGAGCAGTACTTC
- | TRBJ2-7 | - | TRBV24-1 | CATSTYYEQYF | TGTGCCACCAGTACGTACTACGAGCAGTACTTC
- | TRBJ2-3 | - | TRBV19 | CASSQFRGDTDTQYF | TGTGCCAGTAGTCAGTTCCGGGGAGACACAGATACGCAGTATTTT
- | TRBJ2-2 | TRBD2 | TRBV7-6 | CASSLAAGANTGELFF | TGTGCCAGCAGCTTAGCAGCGGGGGCCAACACCGGGGAGCTGTTTTTT
few | TRBJ2-7 | - | TRBV4-1 | CASSQGVAEAYEQYF | TGCGCCAGCAGCCAAGGGGTTGCGGAAGCCTACGAGCAGTACTTC
- | TRBJ2-4 | - | TRBV7-2 | CASSSRPRGHIQYF | TGTGCCAGCAGCTCCCGTCCCCGCGGACACATTCAGTACTTC
few | TRBJ2-6 | - | TRBV2 | CASRGQALGANVLTF | TGTGCCAGCAGGGGCCAGGCTCTGGGGGCCAACGTCCTGACTTTC
- | TRBJ2-3 | TRBD1 | TRBV5-1 | CASSGGTGSTDTQYF | TGCGCCAGCAGCGGAGGGACAGGGAGCACAGATACGCAGTATTTT
few | TRBJ2-7 | TRBD2 | TRBV7-2 | CASSKPTSGGAREQYF | TGTGCCAGCAGCAAACCGACTAGCGGGGGGGCGAGGGAGCAGTACTTC
- | TRBJ1-5 | TRBD1 | TRBV2 | CASSEDRVANQPQHF | TGTGCCAGCAGCGAGGACAGGGTTGCCAATCAGCCCCAGCATTTT
few | TRBJ1-3 | - | TRBV10-3 | CAIRFRTDSGNTIYF | TGTGCCATACGATTTCGGACCGACTCTGGAAACACCATATATTTT
few | TRBJ2-6 | - | TRBV3-1 | CASSLGASGANVLTF | TGTGCCAGCAGCCTGGGGGCGTCGGGGGCCAACGTCCTGACTTTC
once | TRBJ2-2 | TRBD1 | TRBV7-2 | CASSWDRAGTGELFF | TGTGCCAGCAGCTGGGACAGGGCGGGCACCGGGGAGCTGTTTTTT
- | TRBJ1-1 | - | TRBV7-2 | CASSLAGMAEAFF | TGTGCCAGCAGCTTGGCGGGGATGGCTGAAGCTTTCTTT
- | TRBJ2-3 | - | TRBV15 | CAASRVYNTQYF | TGTGCCGCCAGCAGAGTTTATAATACGCAGTATTTT
- | TRBJ1-1 | - | TRBV2 | CASGQFENTEAFF | TGTGCCAGCGGACAGTTCGAGAACACTGAAGCTTTCTTT
- | TRBJ2-1 | - | TRBV20-1 | CSATPYNEQFF | TGCAGTGCTACACCGTACAATGAGCAGTTCTTC